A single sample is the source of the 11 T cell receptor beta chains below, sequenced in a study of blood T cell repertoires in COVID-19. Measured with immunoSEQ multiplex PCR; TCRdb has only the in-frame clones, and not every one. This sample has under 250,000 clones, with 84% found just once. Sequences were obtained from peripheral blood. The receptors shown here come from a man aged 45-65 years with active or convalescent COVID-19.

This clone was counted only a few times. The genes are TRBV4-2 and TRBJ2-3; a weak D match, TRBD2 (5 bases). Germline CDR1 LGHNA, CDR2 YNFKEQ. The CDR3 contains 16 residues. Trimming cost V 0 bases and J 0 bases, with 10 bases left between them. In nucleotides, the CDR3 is TGTGCCAGCAGCCAAGAAGGCCCGGGGAGCACAGATACGCAGTATTTT. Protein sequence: CASSQEGPGSTDTQYF.

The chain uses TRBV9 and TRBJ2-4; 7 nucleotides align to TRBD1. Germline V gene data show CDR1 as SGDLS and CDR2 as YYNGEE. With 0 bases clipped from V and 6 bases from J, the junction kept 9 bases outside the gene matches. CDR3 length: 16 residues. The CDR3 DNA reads TGTGCCAGCAGCGTAGGGGCGAGACAGGGCGGAAACATTCAGTACTTC. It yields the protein CASSVGARQGGNIQYF.

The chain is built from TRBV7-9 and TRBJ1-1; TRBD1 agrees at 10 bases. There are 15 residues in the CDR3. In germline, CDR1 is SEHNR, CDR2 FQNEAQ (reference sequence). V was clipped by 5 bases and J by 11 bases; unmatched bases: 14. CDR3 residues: CASSPGLGGQGHAFF. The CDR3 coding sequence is TGTGCCAGCAGCCCAGGGCTTGGGGGACAGGGGCATGCTTTCTTT.

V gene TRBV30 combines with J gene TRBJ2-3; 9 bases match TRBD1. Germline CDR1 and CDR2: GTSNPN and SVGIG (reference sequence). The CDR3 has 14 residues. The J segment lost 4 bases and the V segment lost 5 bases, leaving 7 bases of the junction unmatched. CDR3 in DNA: TGTGCCTGGGGTCGGACAGGGGCGGCAGATACGCAGTATTTT. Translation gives CAWGRTGAADTQYF.

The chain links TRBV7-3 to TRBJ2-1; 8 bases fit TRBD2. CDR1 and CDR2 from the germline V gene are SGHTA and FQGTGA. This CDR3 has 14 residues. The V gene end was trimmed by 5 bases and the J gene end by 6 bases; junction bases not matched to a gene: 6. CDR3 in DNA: TGTGCCAGCAGCCGGGGGAGCGGGGGCAATGAGCAGTTCTTC. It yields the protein CASSRGSGGNEQFF.

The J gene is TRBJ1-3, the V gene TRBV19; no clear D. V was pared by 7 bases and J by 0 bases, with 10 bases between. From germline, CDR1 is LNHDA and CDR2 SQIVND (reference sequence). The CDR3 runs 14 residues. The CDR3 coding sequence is TGTGCCAGTAAGAACGCAGGCTCTGGAAACACCATATATTTT. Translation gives CASKNAGSGNTIYF.

This chain's CDR3 is CAISEIWGVAYGYTF. The CDR3 DNA sequence: TGTGCCATCAGTGAGATCTGGGGCGTCGCTTACGGCTACACCTTC. The V call is TRBV10-3, the J call TRBJ1-2; maybe TRBD1 (5 bases). The CDR3 sequence is 15 residues long. V dropped 2 bases and J dropped 8 bases, with 18 bases sitting between them. Looked up from germline, CDR1 is ENHRY and CDR2 is SYGVKD.

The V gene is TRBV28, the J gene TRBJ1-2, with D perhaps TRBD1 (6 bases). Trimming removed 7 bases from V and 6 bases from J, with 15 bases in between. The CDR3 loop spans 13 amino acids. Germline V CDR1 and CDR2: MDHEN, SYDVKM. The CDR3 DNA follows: TGTGCCAGCACCCGCGGGGGGGCTGATGGCTACACCTTC. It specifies CASTRGGADGYTF.

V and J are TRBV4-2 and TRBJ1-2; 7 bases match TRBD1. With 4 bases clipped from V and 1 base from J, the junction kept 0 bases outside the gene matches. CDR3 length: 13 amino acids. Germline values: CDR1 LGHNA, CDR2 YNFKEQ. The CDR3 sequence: CASSRDSNYGYTF. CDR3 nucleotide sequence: TGTGCCAGCAGCCGGGACAGTAACTATGGCTACACCTTC.

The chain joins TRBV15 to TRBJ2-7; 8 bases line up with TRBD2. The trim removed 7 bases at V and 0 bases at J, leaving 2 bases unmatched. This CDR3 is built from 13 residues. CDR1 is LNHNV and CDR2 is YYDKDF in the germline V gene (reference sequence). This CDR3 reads CATISGDSYEQYV. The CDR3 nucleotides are TGTGCCACCATTAGCGGGGACTCCTACGAGCAGTACGTC.

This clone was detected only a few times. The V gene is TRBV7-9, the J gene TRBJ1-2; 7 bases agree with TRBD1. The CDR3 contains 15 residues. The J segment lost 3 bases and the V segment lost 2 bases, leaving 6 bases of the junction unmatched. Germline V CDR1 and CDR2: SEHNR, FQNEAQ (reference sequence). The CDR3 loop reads CASSLIEGADYGYTF. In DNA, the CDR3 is TGTGCCAGCAGCTTAATAGAGGGGGCTGACTATGGCTACACCTTC.